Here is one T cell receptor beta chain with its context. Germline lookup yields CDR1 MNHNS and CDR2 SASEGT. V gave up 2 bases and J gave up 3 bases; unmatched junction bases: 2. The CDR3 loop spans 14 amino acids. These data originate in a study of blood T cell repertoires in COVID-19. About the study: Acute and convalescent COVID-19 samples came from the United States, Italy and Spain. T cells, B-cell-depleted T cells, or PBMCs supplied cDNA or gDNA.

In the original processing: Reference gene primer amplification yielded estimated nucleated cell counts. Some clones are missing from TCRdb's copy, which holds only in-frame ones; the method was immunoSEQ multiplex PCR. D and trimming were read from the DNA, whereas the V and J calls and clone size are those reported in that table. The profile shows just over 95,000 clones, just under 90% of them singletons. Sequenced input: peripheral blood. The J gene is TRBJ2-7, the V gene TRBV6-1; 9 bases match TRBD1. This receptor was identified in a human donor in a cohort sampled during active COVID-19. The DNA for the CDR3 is TGTGCCAGCAGTGAAACAGGGGGCGGCTACGAGCAGTACTTC. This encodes CASSETGGGYEQYF.